Reported below is one T cell receptor beta chain. What it binds is unknown. Sequencing of cultured CD4+ T cell DNA used the Oncomine TCR Beta short-read assay. Via MiXCR, TCRdb re-called the PCR reads, giving one row per CDR3 protein. The sample lists 11,000 or so distinct CDR3 sequences, about 40% seen once, with about 7% in the top ten. These data are taken from a study of vaccination and CD4 T cells after COVID-19. The wider study: Investigators drew the post-COVID samples a median roughly 98 days after diagnosis, with a range of 35 to 161. The control cultures got either a CEFX pool, an HIV-1 Nef pool, or no peptide at all. Study observations and caveats: In convalescent patients, 304 of 307 vaccine-specific clones were mono-reactive for SARS-CoV-2 spike.

CDR3 length: 14 amino acids. The junction had 6 bases not matched to a gene; V was cut back by 5 bases and J by 7 bases. CDR1 is KGHDR, CDR2 SFDVKD, per germline. This sample's treatment: approximately 9-day PBMC culture with coronavirus spike peptide pools or control peptides (ViraFEST assay). Sequences were obtained from CD4+ T cells from blood, cultured in vitro. The chain recombines TRBV24-1 with TRBJ1-2; TRBD1 aligns across 10 bases. This TCR was sampled from a human donor who had recovered from COVID-19. CDR3 sequence (DNA): TGTGCCACCAGTGCGGACAGGGGGTTAGGTGGCTACACCTTC. Its protein product is CATSADRGLGGYTF.